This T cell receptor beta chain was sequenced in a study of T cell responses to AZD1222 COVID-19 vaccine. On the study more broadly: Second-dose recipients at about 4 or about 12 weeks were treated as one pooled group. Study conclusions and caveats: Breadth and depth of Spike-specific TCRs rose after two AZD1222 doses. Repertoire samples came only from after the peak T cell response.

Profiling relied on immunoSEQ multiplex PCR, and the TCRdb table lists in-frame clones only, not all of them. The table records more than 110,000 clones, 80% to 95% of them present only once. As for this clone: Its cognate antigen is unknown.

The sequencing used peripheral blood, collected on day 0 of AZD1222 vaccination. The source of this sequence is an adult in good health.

The CDR3 DNA is TGTGCCAGCAGCTTCGCTGACATTACCGCTTTCTTT. Its translation: CASSFADITAFF. The chain links TRBV7-2 to TRBJ1-1; D is unclear. V was clipped by 3 bases and J by 11 bases, with 13 bases between them. CDR1 and CDR2 (germline): SGHTA, FQGNSA. The CDR3 length is 12 residues.